This TCR beta chain was captured by sequencing in a study of blood T cell repertoires in COVID-19. As for the study in general: PBMCs, B-cell-depleted T cells, or T cells were the source of the cDNA or gDNA that made up the material.

Original data processing: Scientists estimated how many nucleated cells there were by amplifying reference gene primers. Libraries were prepared by immunoSEQ multiplex PCR; TCRdb keeps only in-frame clonotypes and omits some of them. V, J and clone size were drawn from that table, and D and trimming were deduced from the DNA. The sample includes 360,000 or so clones, about nine tenths of them seen just once. The ends lost 8 bases at V and 3 bases at J; junction bases unmatched: 9. The CDR3 spans 14 residues. Membership in each cohort depended on participant-reported clinical history. The sequence was obtained from a woman aged 25 to 39 who had been exposed to COVID-19. The chain is built from TRBV23-1 and TRBJ2-7, with TRBD2 identical over 8 bases. TRBV23-1 belongs to the ORF category, with a function that is uncertain. The sample comprised PBMCs or T cells enriched from blood (not recorded which). The CDR3 reads CASRLLAELYEQYF. In DNA, the CDR3 is TGCGCCAGCCGACTACTAGCGGAACTCTACGAGCAGTACTTC.